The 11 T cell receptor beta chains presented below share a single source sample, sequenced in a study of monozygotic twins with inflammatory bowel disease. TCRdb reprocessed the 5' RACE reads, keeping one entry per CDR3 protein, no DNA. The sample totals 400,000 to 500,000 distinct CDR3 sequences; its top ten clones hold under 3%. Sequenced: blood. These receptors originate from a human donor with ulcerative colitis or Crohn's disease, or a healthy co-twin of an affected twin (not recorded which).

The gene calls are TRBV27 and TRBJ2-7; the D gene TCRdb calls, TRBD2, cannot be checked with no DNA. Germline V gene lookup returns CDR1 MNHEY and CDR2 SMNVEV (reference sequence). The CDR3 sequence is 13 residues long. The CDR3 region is CASRPSLYYEQYF.

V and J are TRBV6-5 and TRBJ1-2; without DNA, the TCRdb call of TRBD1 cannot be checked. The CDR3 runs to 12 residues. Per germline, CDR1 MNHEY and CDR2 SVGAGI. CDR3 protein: CASRAGINGYTF.

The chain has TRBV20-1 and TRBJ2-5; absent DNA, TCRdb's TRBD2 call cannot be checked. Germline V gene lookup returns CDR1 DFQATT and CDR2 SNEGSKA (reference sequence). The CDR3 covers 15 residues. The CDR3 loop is CSTTSGRAESETQYF.

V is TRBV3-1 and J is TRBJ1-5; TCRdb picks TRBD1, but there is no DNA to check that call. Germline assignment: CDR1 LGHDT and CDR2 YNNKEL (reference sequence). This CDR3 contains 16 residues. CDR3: CASSPGDRGYNQPQHF.

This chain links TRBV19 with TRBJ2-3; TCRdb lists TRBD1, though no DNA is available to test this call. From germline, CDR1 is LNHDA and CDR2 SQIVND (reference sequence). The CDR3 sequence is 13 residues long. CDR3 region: CASSWTVTDTQYF.

The CDR3 reads CASSQESKGTSGSINEQFF. This chain links TRBV14 with TRBJ2-1; TCRdb selects TRBD2, and the lack of DNA leaves this call unchecked. The CDR3 loop spans 19 amino acids. Germline CDR1 reads SGHDN; CDR2 reads FVKESK.

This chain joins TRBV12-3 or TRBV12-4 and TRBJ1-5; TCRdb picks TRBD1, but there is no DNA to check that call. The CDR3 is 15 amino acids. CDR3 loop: CASSPQGLGNQPQHF.

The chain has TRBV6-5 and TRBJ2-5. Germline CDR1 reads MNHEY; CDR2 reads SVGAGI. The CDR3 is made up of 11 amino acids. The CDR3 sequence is CASRNGETQYF.

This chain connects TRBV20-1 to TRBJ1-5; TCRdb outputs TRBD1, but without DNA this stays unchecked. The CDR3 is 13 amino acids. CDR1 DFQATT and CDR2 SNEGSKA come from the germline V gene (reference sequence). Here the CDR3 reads CSARWGRNQPQHF.

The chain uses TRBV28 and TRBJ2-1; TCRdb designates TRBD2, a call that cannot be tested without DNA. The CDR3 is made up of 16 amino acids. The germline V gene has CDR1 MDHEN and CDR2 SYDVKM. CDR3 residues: CASSSGGLASYNEQFF.

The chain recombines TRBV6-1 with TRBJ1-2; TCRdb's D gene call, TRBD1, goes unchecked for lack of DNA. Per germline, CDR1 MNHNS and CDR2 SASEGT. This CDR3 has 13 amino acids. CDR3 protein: CASSEGTGGDYTF.